The 25 T cell receptor beta chains below were found in one sample sequenced in a study of siplizumab effects on memory and regulatory T cells (dated 2019 in TCRdb). Library generation was performed with the immunoSEQ multiplex PCR assay. TCRdb stores this immuneACCESS table with in-frame sequences only. Part of the clones is absent; in the studies checked, under half of the shortfall reflects unresolved V genes, and no reason is known for the rest. Counted in this sample were about 100,000 clones; 91% of them appeared once. Clones ranked in the top ten supply 0.15% of the sample. Sequencing was done on a sample of CD4+ T cells sorted from blood. Receptors were obtained from a human donor in good health.

This chain joins TRBV10-3 and TRBJ2-7, with a tentative D call TRBD2 (5 bases). V gave up 1 base and J gave up 6 bases, with 10 bases separating them. Germline CDR1 ENHRY, CDR2 SYGVKD. The CDR3 runs 13 residues. CDR3 region: CAISEFTGSEQYF. The DNA of the CDR3 is TGTGCCATCAGTGAGTTCACGGGAAGCGAGCAGTACTTC.

The V gene is TRBV19, the J gene TRBJ1-3, with a possible D match to TRBD1 (6 bases). Germline loops: CDR1 LNHDA, CDR2 SQIVND (reference sequence). The ends were cut back, 7 bases at V and 7 bases at J, with 14 bases in the middle. The CDR3 is 13 residues long. In DNA form, the CDR3 reads TGTGCCAGTATACGAGGGGGAGGCAACACCATATATTTT. Its protein is CASIRGGGNTIYF. Looking up the rest from reference TRBV19 and TRBJ1-3 gives the full variable domain: DGGITQSPKYLFRKEGQNVTLSCEQNLNHDAMYWYRQDPGQGLRLIYYSQIVNDFQKGDIAEGYSVSREKKESFPLTVTSAQKNPTAFYLCASIRGGGNTIYFGEGSWLTVV.

The chain combines TRBV19 with TRBJ1-2; perhaps TRBD1 as D (6 bases). Trimming shortened V by 4 bases and J by 1 base, and 10 bases separated the two germline ends. The CDR3 has 14 residues. CDR1 LNHDA and CDR2 SQIVND come from the germline V gene (reference sequence). As DNA, the CDR3 is TGTGCCAGTAGTACTGGACAGCTTAACTATGGCTACACCTTC. Encoded protein: CASSTGQLNYGYTF.

The gene calls are TRBV19 and TRBJ1-5; weak D call: TRBD1 (5 bases). Germline V gives CDR1 LNHDA, CDR2 SQIVND (reference sequence). Between the trimmed V and J ends, which lost 8 bases and 6 bases, there was a span of 23 bases. The length of the CDR3 is 16 residues. CDR3 in amino acids: CASVSLDQGRSQPQHF. The DNA for the CDR3 is TGTGCCAGTGTATCACTCGATCAGGGTAGGAGTCAGCCCCAGCATTTT.

This clone was found once. The chain employs TRBV30 and TRBJ2-7; no firm D call. Germline V lookup: CDR1 GTSNPN, CDR2 SVGIG (reference sequence). The CDR3 runs 11 residues. Trimming stripped 2 bases from V and 2 bases from J, with 4 bases between. CDR3 in DNA: TGTGCCTGGAGTCGTACCTACGAGCAGTACTTC. Protein: CAWSRTYEQYF.

On this clone itself: No DNA is shown, since the ends of the CDR3 on it are uncertain; the CDR3 is the one TCRdb lists. V is TRBV12-2 and J is TRBJ2-2; the table names TRBD1, a call not compared with the DNA. TRBV12-2 is given as a pseudogene. The CDR3 comprises 17 residues, both ends counted. The CDR3 spells CASRPSAWGLGTGELFF.

This chain joins TRBV6-6 and TRBJ1-4; D ambiguous. Germline CDR1 MNHNY, CDR2 SVGAGI (reference sequence). Trimming left V 4 bases short and J 5 bases short, with 8 bases between. This CDR3 is built from 13 residues. Here the CDR3 reads CASSSAQNEKLFF. The CDR3 region has the DNA TGTGCCAGCAGTTCGGCACAAAATGAAAAACTGTTTTTT.

The chain carries TRBV5-4 and TRBJ2-1; no clear D gene. V lost 0 bases and J 15 bases, leaving 13 bases between the germline ends. This CDR3 has 12 residues. Germline-derived CDR1 and CDR2 are SGHNT and YYREEE (reference sequence). CDR3 amino acids: CASSLAGSQRFF. The CDR3 nucleotides read TGTGCCAGCAGCTTGGCGGGCAGCCAGCGGTTCTTC.

V is TRBV19 and J is TRBJ1-2, with no clear D. The CDR3 has 18 residues. Trimming removed 3 bases at V and 0 bases at J, with 20 bases between. The V gene's germline CDR1 is LNHDA and CDR2 SQIVND (reference sequence). In DNA form, the CDR3 reads TGTGCCAGTAGTATCGAGGGTCGCAGTGCCCTTGCTAACTATGGCTACACCTTC. Protein sequence: CASSIEGRSALANYGYTF. The whole variable domain, remainder taken from reference TRBV19 and TRBJ1-2, is DGGITQSPKYLFRKEGQNVTLSCEQNLNHDAMYWYRQDPGQGLRLIYYSQIVNDFQKGDIAEGYSVSREKKESFPLTVTSAQKNPTAFYLCASSIEGRSALANYGYTFGSGTRLTVV.

Worth noting for this clone: Because the CDR3's place on the DNA is in doubt, the DNA is left out and the CDR3 is given as listed by TCRdb. The chain combines TRBV12-5 with TRBJ2-5. Ends included, the CDR3 has 11 residues. Germline assignment: CDR1 LGHNT and CDR2 FRNRAP. CDR3 loop: CASGFLETQYF.

This chain links TRBV28 with TRBJ1-2; 10 bases fit TRBD1. J was trimmed by 2 bases and V by 7 bases; bases with no gene match: 10. This CDR3 is 16 amino acids long. The germline V gene encodes CDR1 MDHEN and CDR2 SYDVKM. CDR3 coding DNA: TGTGCCAGCACCCCCTCCCCGGGACAGGGGAACTATGGCTACACCTTC. Protein sequence: CASTPSPGQGNYGYTF.

Details on this clone: Other DNA sequences of this sample code for an identical CDR3. V is TRBV27 and J is TRBJ1-1; D is unresolved. The V and J ends lost 9 bases and 0 bases respectively, with 8 bases between them. This CDR3 has 12 residues. From germline, CDR1 is MNHEY and CDR2 SMNVEV (reference sequence). The chain's CDR3 is CASSSVNTEAFF. CDR3 sequence (DNA): TGTGCCAGTTCTTCGGTGAACACTGAAGCTTTCTTT.

The chain is built from TRBV6-1 and TRBJ1-2; D ambiguous. The V gene's germline CDR1 is MNHNS and CDR2 SASEGT. The CDR3 runs 11 residues. With 7 bases removed from V and 8 bases from J, the gap between germline ends came to 11 bases. Here the CDR3 reads CASNLVNGYTF. CDR3 bases: TGTGCCAGCAATCTTGTTAACGGCTACACCTTC.

A note on this clone: The identical CDR3 is also encoded by other nucleotide sequences in the sample. The chain joins TRBV6-4 to TRBJ2-3; TRBD2 matches 12 bases. V lost 6 bases, J lost 6 bases, and 4 bases stayed unmatched. The germline V gene has CDR1 MRHNA and CDR2 SNTAGT. CDR3 size: 14 residues. CDR3 in amino acids: CASRASGGDDTQYF. The CDR3 coding sequence is TGTGCCAGCAGGGCTAGCGGGGGGGACGATACGCAGTATTTT.

This clone was counted a single time. V gene TRBV29-1 combines with J gene TRBJ1-1; the D is unclear. The CDR3 sequence is 12 residues long. Germline V gives CDR1 SQVTM, CDR2 ANQGSEA. Trimming removed 6 bases at V and 4 bases at J, with 12 bases between. This CDR3 is CSVLMWGTEAFF. Here the CDR3 DNA reads TGCAGCGTCTTAATGTGGGGCACTGAAGCTTTCTTT. Full variable domain (missing parts from reference TRBV29-1 and TRBJ1-1): SAVISQKPSRDICQRGTSLTIQCQVDSQVTMMFWYRQQPGQSLTLIATANQGSEATYESGFVIDKFPISRPNLTFSTLTVSNMSPEDSSIYLCSVLMWGTEAFFGQGTRLTVV.

The chain employs TRBV6-6 and TRBJ2-3; 13 bases are shared with TRBD2. This CDR3 has 16 residues. V lost 7 bases to trimming and J lost 5 bases; unmatched junction nucleotides: 9. Germline V lookup: CDR1 MNHNY, CDR2 SVGAGI (reference sequence). The CDR3 reads CASIPGLAGVQDTQYF. For the CDR3, the DNA is TGTGCCAGCATCCCCGGACTAGCGGGGGTTCAAGATACGCAGTATTTT.

V and J are TRBV11-2 and TRBJ2-7, with D possibly being TRBD1 or TRBD2 (5 bases each). The CDR3 contains 15 residues. Germline V gives CDR1 SGHAT, CDR2 FQNNGV. V lost 1 base and J lost 3, with 13 bases in between. This chain's CDR3 is CASSLVGGINYEQYF. For the CDR3, the DNA is TGTGCCAGCAGCTTAGTTGGGGGAATCAACTACGAGCAGTACTTC.

The chain employs TRBV5-8 and TRBJ1-3, with D unclear. The CDR3 loop spans 12 amino acids. CDR1 is SGHTS and CDR2 is YDEGEE in the germline V gene. V was clipped by 4 bases and J by 2 bases, with 4 bases between them. The CDR3 DNA reads as TGTGCCAGCAGCCCCACTGGAAACACCATATATTTT. This codes for CASSPTGNTIYF.

The V gene is TRBV10-1, the J gene TRBJ1-1, with D possibly TRBD1 on 5 matching bases. CDR1 is WNHNN and CDR2 is SYGVQD in the germline V gene (reference sequence). CDR3 length: 13 residues. V was shortened by 6 bases and J by 1 base, with 9 bases between the two germline ends. Here the CDR3 reads CASRQDWNTEAFF. CDR3 bases: TGCGCCAGCAGACAGGATTGGAACACTGAAGCTTTCTTT.

The chain employs TRBV19 and TRBJ1-3, with D hard to call. V lost 5 bases to trimming and J lost 0 bases, with 14 bases between them. Germline-derived CDR1 and CDR2 are LNHDA and SQIVND (reference sequence). The CDR3 contains 16 residues. This CDR3 is CASSENPGVSGNTIYF. CDR3 nucleotides: TGTGCCAGTAGTGAGAACCCGGGTGTCTCTGGAAACACCATATATTTT.

The V and J genes are TRBV12-5 and TRBJ1-1; D uncertain. Trimming shortened V by 6 bases and J by 2 bases, and 19 bases separated the two germline ends. Germline CDR1 reads LGHNT; CDR2 reads FRNRAP. The CDR3 runs to 16 residues. The CDR3 DNA reads as TGTGCTAGTGGCTTCGATCCAGGAGGAGCCAACACTGAAGCTTTCTTT. Translation gives CASGFDPGGANTEAFF.

This chain uses TRBV7-2 with TRBJ1-2; D not certain. The CDR3 length is 13 residues. Germline CDR1 SGHTA, CDR2 FQGNSA. With 5 bases removed from V and 2 bases from J, the gap between germline ends came to 9 bases. Written as DNA, the CDR3 is TGTGCCAGCAGCCAGGACGGGAACTATGGCTACACCTTC. Translating gives CASSQDGNYGYTF. Looking up the rest from reference TRBV7-2 and TRBJ1-2 gives the full variable domain: GAGVSQSPSNKVTEKGKDVELRCDPISGHTALYWYRQSLGQGLEFLIYFQGNSAPDKSGLPSDRFSAERTGGSVSTLTIQRTQQEDSAVYLCASSQDGNYGYTFGSGTRLTVV.

This clone appeared once. V gene TRBV7-7 combines with J gene TRBJ2-1, with 15 bases fitting TRBD2. Germline loops: CDR1 SSHAT, CDR2 FNYEAQ (reference sequence). This CDR3 has 16 residues. The V gene end was trimmed by 5 bases and the J gene end by 10 bases; junction bases not matched to a gene: 9. In DNA, the CDR3 is TGTGCCAGCAGCCAAGGACTAGCGGGGGGGCTGGGAGAGCAGTTCTTC. Protein product: CASSQGLAGGLGEQFF.

The chain couples TRBV2 to TRBJ1-2, with D unresolved. The V end lost 6 bases, the J end lost 6 bases, and 20 bases lay between the germline ends. Per germline, CDR1 SNHLY and CDR2 FYNNEI. CDR3 length equals 15 residues. The DNA of the CDR3 is TGTGCCAGCAGCCCCCCCGTCCTGGCAGGAGATGGCTACACCTTC. Translated: CASSPPVLAGDGYTF.

As concerns this clone: This same CDR3 is encoded by further DNA sequences in the sample. The J gene is TRBJ2-3, the V gene TRBV6-5; 7 positions match TRBD1. V dropped 5 bases and J dropped 6; count of bases not matched to a gene: 8. This CDR3 has 14 amino acids. Germline CDR1 and CDR2: MNHEY and SVGAGI. The CDR3 coding sequence is TGTGCCAGCAGTCCCAGGGGGAGAGGTGATACGCAGTATTTT. Translation gives CASSPRGRGDTQYF.